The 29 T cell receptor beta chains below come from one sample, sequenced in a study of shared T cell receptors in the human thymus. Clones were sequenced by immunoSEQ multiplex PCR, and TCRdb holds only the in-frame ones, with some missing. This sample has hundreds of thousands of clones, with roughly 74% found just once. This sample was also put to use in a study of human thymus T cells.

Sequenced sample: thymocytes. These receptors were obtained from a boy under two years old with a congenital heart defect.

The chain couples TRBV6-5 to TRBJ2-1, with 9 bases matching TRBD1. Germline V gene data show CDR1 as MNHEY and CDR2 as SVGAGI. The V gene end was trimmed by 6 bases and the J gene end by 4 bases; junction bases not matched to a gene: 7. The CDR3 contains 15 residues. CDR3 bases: TGTGCCAGCAGGGAGGGACAGGGTGGATACAATGAGCAGTTCTTC. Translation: CASREGQGGYNEQFF.

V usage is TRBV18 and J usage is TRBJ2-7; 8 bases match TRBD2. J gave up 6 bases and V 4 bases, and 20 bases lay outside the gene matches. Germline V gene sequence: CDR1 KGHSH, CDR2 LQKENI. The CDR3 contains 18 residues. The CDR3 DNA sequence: TGTGCCAGCTCACGAGGGTTCCCCTACAAGCGGGAGTCTCTCGAGCAGTACTTC. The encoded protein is CASSRGFPYKRESLEQYF.

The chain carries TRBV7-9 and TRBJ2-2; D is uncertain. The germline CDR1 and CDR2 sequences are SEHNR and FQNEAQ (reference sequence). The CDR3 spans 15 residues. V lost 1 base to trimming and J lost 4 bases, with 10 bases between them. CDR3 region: CASSLVLGATGELFF. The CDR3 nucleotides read TGTGCCAGCAGCTTAGTCCTAGGCGCCACCGGGGAGCTGTTTTTT. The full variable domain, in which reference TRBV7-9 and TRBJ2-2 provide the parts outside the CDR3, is DTGVSQNPRHKITKRGQNVTFRCDPISEHNRLYWYRQTLGQGPEFLTYFQNEAQLEKSRLLSDRFSAERPKGSFSTLEIQRTEQGDSAMYLCASSLVLGATGELFFGEGSRLTVL.

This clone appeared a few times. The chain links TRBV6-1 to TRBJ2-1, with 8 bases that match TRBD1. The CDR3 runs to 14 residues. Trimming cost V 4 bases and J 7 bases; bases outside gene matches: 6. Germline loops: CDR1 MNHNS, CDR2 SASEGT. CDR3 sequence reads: CASSAWTGSNEQFF. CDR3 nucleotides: TGTGCCAGCAGTGCTTGGACAGGGAGTAATGAGCAGTTCTTC.

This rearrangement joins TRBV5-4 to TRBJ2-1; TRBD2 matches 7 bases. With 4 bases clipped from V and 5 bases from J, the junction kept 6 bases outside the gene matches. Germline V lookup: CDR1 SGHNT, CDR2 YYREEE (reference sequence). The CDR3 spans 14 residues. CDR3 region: CASSAGTTHNEQFF. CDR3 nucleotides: TGTGCCAGCAGCGCCGGGACTACCCACAATGAGCAGTTCTTC.

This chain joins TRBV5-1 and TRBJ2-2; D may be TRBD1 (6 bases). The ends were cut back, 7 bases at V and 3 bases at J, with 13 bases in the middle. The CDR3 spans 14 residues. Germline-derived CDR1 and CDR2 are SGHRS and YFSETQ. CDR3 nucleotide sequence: TGCGCCAGCTCGCCCCGACAGGACACCGGGGAGCTGTTTTTT. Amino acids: CASSPRQDTGELFF.

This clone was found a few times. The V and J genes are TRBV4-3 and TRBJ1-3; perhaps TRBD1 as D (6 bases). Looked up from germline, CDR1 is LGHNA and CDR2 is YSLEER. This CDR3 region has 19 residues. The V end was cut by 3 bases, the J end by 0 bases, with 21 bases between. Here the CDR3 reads CASSQDEQGGNLSGNTIYF. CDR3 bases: TGCGCCAGCAGCCAGGACGAACAGGGAGGGAACCTCTCTGGAAACACCATATATTTT.

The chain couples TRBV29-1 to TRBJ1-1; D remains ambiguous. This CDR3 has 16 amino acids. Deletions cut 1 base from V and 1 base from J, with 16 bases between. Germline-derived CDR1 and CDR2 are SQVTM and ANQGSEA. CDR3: CSVEGELKGRNTEAFF. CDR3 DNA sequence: TGCAGCGTTGAAGGGGAGTTGAAGGGCCGGAACACTGAAGCTTTCTTT.

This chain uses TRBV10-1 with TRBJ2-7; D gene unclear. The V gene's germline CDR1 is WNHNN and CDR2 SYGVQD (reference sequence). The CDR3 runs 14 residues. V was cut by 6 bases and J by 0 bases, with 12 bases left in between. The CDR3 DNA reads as TGCGCCAGCAGCGCAGACGGAGTCTCCTACGAGCAGTACTTC. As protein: CASSADGVSYEQYF.

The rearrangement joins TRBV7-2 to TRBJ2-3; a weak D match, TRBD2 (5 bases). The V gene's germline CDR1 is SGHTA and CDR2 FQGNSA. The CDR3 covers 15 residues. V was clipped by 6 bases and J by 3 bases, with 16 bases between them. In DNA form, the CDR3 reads TGTGCCAGCAGTAGGAGCGGATTCAGAACAGATACGCAGTATTTT. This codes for CASSRSGFRTDTQYF.

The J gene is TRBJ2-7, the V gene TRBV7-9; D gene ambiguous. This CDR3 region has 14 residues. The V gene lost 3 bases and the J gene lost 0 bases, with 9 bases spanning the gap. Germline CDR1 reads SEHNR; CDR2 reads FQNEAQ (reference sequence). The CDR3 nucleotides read TGTGCCAGCAGCTTCGACAAGGACTCCTACGAGCAGTACTTC. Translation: CASSFDKDSYEQYF.

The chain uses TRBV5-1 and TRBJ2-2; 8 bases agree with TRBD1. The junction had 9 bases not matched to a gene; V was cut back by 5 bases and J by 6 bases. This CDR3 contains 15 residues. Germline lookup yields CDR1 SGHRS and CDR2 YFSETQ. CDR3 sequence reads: CASREQGGPPGELFF. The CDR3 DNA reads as TGCGCCAGCAGGGAACAGGGGGGACCACCCGGGGAGCTGTTTTTT.

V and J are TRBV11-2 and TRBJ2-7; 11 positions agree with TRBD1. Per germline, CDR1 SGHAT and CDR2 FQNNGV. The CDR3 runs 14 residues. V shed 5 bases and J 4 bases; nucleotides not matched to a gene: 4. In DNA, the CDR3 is TGTGCCAGCAGCCCGGACAGGGGGCGGTACGAGCAGTACTTC. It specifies CASSPDRGRYEQYF. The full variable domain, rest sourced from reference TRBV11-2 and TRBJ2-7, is EAGVAQSPRYKIIEKRQSVAFWCNPISGHATLYWYQQILGQGPKLLIQFQNNGVVDDSQLPKDRFSAERLKGVDSTLKIQPAKLEDSAVYLCASSPDRGRYEQYFGPGTRLTVT.

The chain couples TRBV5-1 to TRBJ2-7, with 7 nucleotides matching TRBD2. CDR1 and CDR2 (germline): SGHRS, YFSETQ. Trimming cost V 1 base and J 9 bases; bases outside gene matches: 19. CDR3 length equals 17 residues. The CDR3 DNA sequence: TGCGCCAGCAGCTTGAACCTTTTTTGGGGCCGCTCGGGGGGGCAGTACTTC. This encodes CASSLNLFWGRSGGQYF.

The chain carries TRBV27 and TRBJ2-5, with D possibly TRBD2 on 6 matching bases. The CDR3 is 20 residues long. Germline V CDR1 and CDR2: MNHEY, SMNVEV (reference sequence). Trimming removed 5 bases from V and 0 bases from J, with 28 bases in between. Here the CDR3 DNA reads TGTGCCAGCAGTCCCGGGACCGAGGGACGCGGGGAGGTTCACCAAGAGACCCAGTACTTC. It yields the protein CASSPGTEGRGEVHQETQYF.

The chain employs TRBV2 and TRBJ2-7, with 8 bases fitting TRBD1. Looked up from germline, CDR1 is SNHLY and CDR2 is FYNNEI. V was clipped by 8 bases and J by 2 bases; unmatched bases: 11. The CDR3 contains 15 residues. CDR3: CASFTPGQATYEQYF. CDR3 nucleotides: TGTGCCAGCTTCACCCCGGGACAGGCTACCTACGAGCAGTACTTC. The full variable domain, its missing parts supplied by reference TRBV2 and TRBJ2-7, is EPEVTQTPSHQVTQMGQEVILRCVPISNHLYFYWYRQILGQKVEFLVSFYNNEISEKSEIFDDQFSVERPDGSNFTLKIRSTKLEDSAMYFCASFTPGQATYEQYFGPGTRLTVT.

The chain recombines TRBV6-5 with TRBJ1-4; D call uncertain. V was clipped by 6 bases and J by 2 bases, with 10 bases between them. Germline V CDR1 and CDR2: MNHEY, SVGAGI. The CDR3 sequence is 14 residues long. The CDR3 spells CASRHISTNEKLFF. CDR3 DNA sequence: TGTGCCAGCAGACACATTTCCACTAATGAAAAACTGTTTTTT.

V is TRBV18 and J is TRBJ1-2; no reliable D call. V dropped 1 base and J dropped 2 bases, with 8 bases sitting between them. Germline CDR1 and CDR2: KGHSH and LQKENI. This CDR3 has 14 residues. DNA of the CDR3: TGTGCCAGCTCACCACGGCTCACCAACTATGGCTACACCTTC. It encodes CASSPRLTNYGYTF.

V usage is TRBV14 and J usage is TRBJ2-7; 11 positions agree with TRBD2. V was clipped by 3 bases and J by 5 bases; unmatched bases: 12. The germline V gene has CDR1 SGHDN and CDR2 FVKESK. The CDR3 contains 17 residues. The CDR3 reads CASSHSGLAGQPHEQYF. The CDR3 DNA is TGTGCCAGCAGCCATTCCGGACTAGCGGGTCAACCCCACGAGCAGTACTTC. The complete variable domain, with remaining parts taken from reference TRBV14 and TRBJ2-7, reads EAGVTQFPSHSVIEKGQTVTLRCDPISGHDNLYWYRRVMGKEIKFLLHFVKESKQDESGMPNNRFLAERTGGTYSTLKVQPAELEDSGVYFCASSHSGLAGQPHEQYFGPGTRLTVT.

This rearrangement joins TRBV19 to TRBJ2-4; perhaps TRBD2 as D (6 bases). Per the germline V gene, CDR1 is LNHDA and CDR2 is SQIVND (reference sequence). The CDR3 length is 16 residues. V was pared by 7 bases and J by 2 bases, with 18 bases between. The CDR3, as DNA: TGTGCCAGTACCAATCCGGGGGAAACCTCCAAAAACATTCAGTACTTC. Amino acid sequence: CASTNPGETSKNIQYF.

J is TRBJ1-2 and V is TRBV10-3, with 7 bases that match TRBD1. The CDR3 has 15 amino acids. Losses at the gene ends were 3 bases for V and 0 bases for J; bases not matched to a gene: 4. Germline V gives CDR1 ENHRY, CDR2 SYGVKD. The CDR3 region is CAISEWDSSNYGYTF. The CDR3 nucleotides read TGTGCCATCAGTGAATGGGACAGCTCTAACTATGGCTACACCTTC.

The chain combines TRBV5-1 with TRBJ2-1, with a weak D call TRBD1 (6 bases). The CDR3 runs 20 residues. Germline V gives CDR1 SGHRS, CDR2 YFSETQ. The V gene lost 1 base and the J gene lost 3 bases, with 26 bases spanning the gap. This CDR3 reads CASSLKGVVVAPGLYNEQFF. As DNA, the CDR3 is TGCGCCAGCAGCTTGAAGGGGGTTGTGGTAGCCCCGGGGCTCTACAATGAGCAGTTCTTC.

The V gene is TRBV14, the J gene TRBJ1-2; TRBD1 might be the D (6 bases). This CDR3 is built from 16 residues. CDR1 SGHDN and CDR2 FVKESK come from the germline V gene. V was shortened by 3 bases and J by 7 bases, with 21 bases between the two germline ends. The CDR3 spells CASSQATGTSRGGYTF. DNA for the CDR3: TGTGCCAGCAGCCAGGCCACCGGGACATCCAGAGGTGGCTACACCTTC.

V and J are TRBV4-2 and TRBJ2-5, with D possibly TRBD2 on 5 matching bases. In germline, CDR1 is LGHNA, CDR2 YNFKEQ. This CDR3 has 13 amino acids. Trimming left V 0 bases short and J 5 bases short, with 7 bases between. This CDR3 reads CASSQDGEETQYF. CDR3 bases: TGTGCCAGCAGCCAAGATGGGGAGGAGACCCAGTACTTC.

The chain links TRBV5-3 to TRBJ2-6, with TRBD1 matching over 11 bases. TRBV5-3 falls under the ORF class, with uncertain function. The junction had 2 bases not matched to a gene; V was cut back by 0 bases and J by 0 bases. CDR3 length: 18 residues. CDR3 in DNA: TGTGCCAGAAGCTTGGGAGGGACAGGGGGCTCTGGGGCCAACGTCCTGACTTTC. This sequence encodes CARSLGGTGGSGANVLTF.

This CDR3 is CAWRTSGGPDTQYF. The CDR3 region has the DNA TGTGCCTGGAGGACTAGCGGGGGGCCAGATACGCAGTATTTT. This chain connects TRBV30 to TRBJ2-3; 13 positions match TRBD2. The CDR3 is 14 residues long. Germline V gene lookup returns CDR1 GTSNPN and CDR2 SVGIG (reference sequence). V shed 3 bases and J 4 bases; nucleotides not matched to a gene: 1.

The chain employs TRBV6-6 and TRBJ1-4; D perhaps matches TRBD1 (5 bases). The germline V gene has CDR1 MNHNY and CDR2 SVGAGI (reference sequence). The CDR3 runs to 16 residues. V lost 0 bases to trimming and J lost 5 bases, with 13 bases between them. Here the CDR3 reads CASSYSDNGGNEKLFF. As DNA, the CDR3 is TGTGCCAGCAGTTACTCCGACAACGGGGGGAATGAAAAACTGTTTTTT.

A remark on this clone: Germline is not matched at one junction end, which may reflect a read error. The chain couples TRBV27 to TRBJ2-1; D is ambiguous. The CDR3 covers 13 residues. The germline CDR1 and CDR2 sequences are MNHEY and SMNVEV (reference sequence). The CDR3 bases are TGTGCCAGCAGTCCCGATGCCCCTCCTGAGGAGTTCTTC. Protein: CASSPDAPPEEFF.

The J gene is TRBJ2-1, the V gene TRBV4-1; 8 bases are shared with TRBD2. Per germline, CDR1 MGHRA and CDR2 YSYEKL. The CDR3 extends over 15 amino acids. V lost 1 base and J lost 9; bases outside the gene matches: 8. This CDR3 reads CASSQVPAGAGEQFF. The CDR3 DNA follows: TGCGCCAGCAGCCAAGTACCAGCGGGAGCTGGTGAGCAGTTCTTC.